This T cell receptor (beta chain) was identified during a study of post-analysis software for immune sequencing data. The study, taken as a whole, reports: A significant reduction in normalized Chao1 diversity was observed in multiple sclerosis patients versus controls. A few TRBV segments occurring more often in patients than controls included TRBV5-6, TRBV5-1 and TRBV20-1.

Sequencing libraries made from TCR beta cDNA carried unique molecular identifiers. When about 1 to 11 million T cells were used, they gave approximately 530,000 cDNA molecules. Using its own MiXCR run on the PCR reads, TCRdb lists one record per CDR3 protein. This table has more than 450,000 distinct CDR3 sequences, 44% appearing once. Trimming cost V 2 bases and J 8 bases; bases outside gene matches: 9. The germline V gene encodes CDR1 DFQATT and CDR2 SNEGSKA (reference sequence). The CDR3 is 15 residues long. To note about this clonotype: The antigen remains unidentified.

The sequenced material came from blood. This clonotype originated in a girl aged 10-17 years with multiple sclerosis. This chain connects TRBV20-1 to TRBJ2-4; 10 bases align to TRBD2. As DNA, the CDR3 is TGCAGTGCTAGACCTAGCGGGAGTACGAAGGACATTCAGTACTTC. Protein product: CSARPSGSTKDIQYF.